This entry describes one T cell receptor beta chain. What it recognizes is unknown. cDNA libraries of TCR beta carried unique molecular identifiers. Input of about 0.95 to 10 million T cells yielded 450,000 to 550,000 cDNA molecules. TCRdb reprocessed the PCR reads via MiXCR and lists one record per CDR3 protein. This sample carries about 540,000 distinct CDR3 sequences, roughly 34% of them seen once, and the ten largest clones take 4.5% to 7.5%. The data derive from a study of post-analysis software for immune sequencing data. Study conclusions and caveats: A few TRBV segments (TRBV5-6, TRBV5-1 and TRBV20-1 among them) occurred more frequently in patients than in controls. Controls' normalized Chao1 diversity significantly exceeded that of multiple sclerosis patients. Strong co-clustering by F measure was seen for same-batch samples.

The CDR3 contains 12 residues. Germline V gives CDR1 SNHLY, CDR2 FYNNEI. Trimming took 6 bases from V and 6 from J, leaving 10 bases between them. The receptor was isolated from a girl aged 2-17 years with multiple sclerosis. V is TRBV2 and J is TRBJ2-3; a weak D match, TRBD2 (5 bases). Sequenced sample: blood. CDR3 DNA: TGTGCCAGCAGGGACTTTATCGATACGCAGTATTTT. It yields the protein CASRDFIDTQYF.